This TCR beta chain comes out of a study of cytomegalovirus exposure and HLA in healthy donors. Findings and limits, study-wide: Later work found most CMV-associated TCR beta chains apparently HLA-restricted. Being productive about 87% or about 30% of the time was typical of most TCR beta V segments in an earlier analysis. Later analysis demonstrated an association between a missense DCLRE1C variant and TCR beta V- and J-gene trimming.

On this clone: Its specificity is unknown.

This CDR3 region has 14 residues. V lost 2 bases to trimming and J lost 5 bases, with 10 bases between them. The germline V gene has CDR1 MDHEN and CDR2 SYDVKM. Every donor was a healthy person donating bone marrow. PCR primers comprised 60 Vbeta and 13 Jbeta primers. The repertoire was sequenced with immunoSEQ multiplex PCR; TCRdb's copy has only in-frame clones and lacks some. Here the sample spans about 150,000 clones, 64% being singletons. The sequencing sample was made of PBMCs. This TCR came from a woman aged 30 to 39 in good health and CMV-seropositive. V gene TRBV28 combines with J gene TRBJ1-5; tentatively, D is TRBD1 (6 bases). This CDR3 is CASSLRDNYQPQHF. The CDR3 nucleotides read TGTGCCAGCAGTTTACGGGACAATTATCAGCCCCAGCATTTT.